One sample yielded the 10 T cell receptor beta chains listed below, sequenced in a study of tumor and adjacent non-tumor tissue in lung cancer. The library came from three nested PCR rounds adapted from ARM-PCR protocols. TCRdb passed the multiplex PCR reads through MiXCR, listing each CDR3 protein once. The sample carries some 73,000 distinct CDR3 sequences, about four fifths recorded once. The template was RNA from unsorted bulk tissue. More than 3 cm separated this lung sample from the edge of the tumor. The source material was distant non-tumor lung tissue. Receptors were obtained from a man in his fifties or sixties with non-small cell lung cancer.

This clonotype was seen just once. In this CDR3 the conserved last residue, phenylalanine or tryptophan, is missing, so a read error is likely. V and J are TRBV12-3 or TRBV12-4 and TRBJ1-1; D perhaps matches TRBD1 (5 bases). CDR3 length: 17 residues. V lost 9 bases to trimming and J lost 0 bases, with 23 bases between them. This CDR3 reads CARSITTTEGMNTEAFS. In DNA form, the CDR3 reads TGTGCCAGGAGCATAACTACGACAGAGGGCATGAACACTGAAGCTTTCTCT.

This clonotype was counted only a few times. The gene calls are TRBV5-4 and TRBJ2-3; D is ambiguous. Trimming stripped 2 bases from V and 5 bases from J, with 12 bases between. The CDR3 is 14 amino acids. CDR1 is SGHNT, CDR2 YYREEE, per germline (reference sequence). The CDR3 DNA follows: TGTGCCAGCAGCTTAAATCCGGGCATAGATACGCAGTATTTT. Translation gives CASSLNPGIDTQYF.

This clonotype was found many times. V is TRBV7-9 and J is TRBJ2-4, with TRBD2 as a possible D gene (5 bases). This CDR3 spans 15 amino acids. Germline CDR1 is SEHNR and CDR2 is FQNEAQ (reference sequence). The V gene lost 3 bases and the J gene lost 0 bases, with 9 bases spanning the gap. For the CDR3, the DNA is TGTGCCAGCAGCTTCGGGGATGTAGCCAAAAACATTCAGTACTTC. It is translated as CASSFGDVAKNIQYF.

As concerns this clonotype: This may stem from a read error, because a much larger clone lies one nucleotide away. This sequence joins TRBV5-6 and TRBJ2-2, with TRBD2 matching over 8 bases. From germline, CDR1 is SGHDT and CDR2 YYEEEE. This CDR3 is 17 amino acids long. The CDR3 sequence is CDSSPLWAGGNTGELFF. The CDR3 nucleotides read TGTGACAGCAGCCCCCTCTGGGCGGGAGGGAACACCGGGGAGCTGTTTTTT.

On this clonotype: Mismatch with germline at one junction end may stem from a read error. The chain is built from TRBV11-3 and TRBJ2-3; the D is unclear. The germline gives CDR1 SGHNT, CDR2 YENEEA. This CDR3 is built from 13 residues. CDR3 DNA sequence: TGTGCCAGCAGCTTTCAATGGGCATATACGCATTATTTT. Its translation is CASSFQWAYTHYF.

The gene calls are TRBV20-1 and TRBJ1-1; no reliable D call. The V gene lost 5 bases and the J gene lost 4 bases, with 14 bases spanning the gap. This CDR3 is 13 amino acids long. Germline lookup yields CDR1 DFQATT and CDR2 SNEGSKA (reference sequence). CDR3 loop: CSAYAEFATEAFF. CDR3 coding DNA: TGCAGTGCTTATGCGGAGTTTGCCACTGAAGCTTTCTTT.

To note about this clonotype: At one end, the junction sequence differs from germline, possibly due to a read error. The CDR3 DNA reads as TGCAGTGCTAGACTAGGGCTCGGCTCTGGGACCAACATCCTGACTTTC. It codes for CSARLGLGSGTNILTF. This chain joins TRBV20-1 and TRBJ2-6; D possibly uses TRBD1 or TRBD2 (5 bases each). The CDR3 is made up of 16 amino acids. Germline CDR1 is DFQATT and CDR2 is SNEGSKA (reference sequence).

The genes are TRBV19 and TRBJ2-3; no clear D gene. CDR3 length equals 12 residues. Germline V CDR1 and CDR2: LNHDA, SQIVND (reference sequence). The ends were cut back, 2 bases at V and 6 bases at J, with 6 bases in the middle. The DNA for the CDR3 is TGTGCCAGTAGTATATCCGGGGATACGCAGTATTTT. Translated: CASSISGDTQYF.

The chain uses TRBV20-1 and TRBJ2-1, with D perhaps assigned TRBD1 or TRBD2 (7 bases each). The CDR3 contains 16 residues. Germline V gene data show CDR1 as DFQATT and CDR2 as SNEGSKA (reference sequence). Between the trimmed V and J ends, which lost 5 bases and 16 bases, there was a span of 33 bases. CDR3 residues: CSARSRTGCGRGGQFF. As DNA, the CDR3 is TGCAGTGCTCGGAGCCGGACAGGATGCGGGAGAGGTGGGCAATTCTTC.

As concerns this clonotype: Compared with germline, one end of the junction differs, possibly owing to a read error. This chain joins TRBV10-1 and TRBJ1-1, with D possibly matching TRBD1 (5 bases). The CDR3 runs to 13 residues. Germline V gene lookup returns CDR1 WNHNN and CDR2 SYGVQD (reference sequence). The CDR3 nucleotides read TGTGCCAGCAGTCCCTGGACATTGAATGAAGCTTTCTTT. It translates to CASSPWTLNEAFF.